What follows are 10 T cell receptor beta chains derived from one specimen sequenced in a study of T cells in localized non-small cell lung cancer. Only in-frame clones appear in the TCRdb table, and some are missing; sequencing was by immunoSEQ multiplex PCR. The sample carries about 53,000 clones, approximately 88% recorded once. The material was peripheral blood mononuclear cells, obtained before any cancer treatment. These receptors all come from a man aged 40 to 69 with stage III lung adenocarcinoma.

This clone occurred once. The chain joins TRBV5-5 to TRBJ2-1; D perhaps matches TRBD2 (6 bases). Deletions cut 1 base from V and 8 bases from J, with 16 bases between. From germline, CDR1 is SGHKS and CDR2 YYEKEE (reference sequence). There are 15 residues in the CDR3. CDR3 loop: CASSLSGSILYEQFF. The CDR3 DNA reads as TGTGCCAGCAGCTTGAGCGGGTCAATCCTATATGAGCAGTTCTTC. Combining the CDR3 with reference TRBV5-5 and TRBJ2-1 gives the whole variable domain DAGVTQSPTHLIKTRGQQVTLRCSPISGHKSVSWYQQVLGQGPQFIFQYYEKEERGRGNFPDRFSARQFPNYSSELNVNALLLGDSALYLCASSLSGSILYEQFFGPGTRLTVL.

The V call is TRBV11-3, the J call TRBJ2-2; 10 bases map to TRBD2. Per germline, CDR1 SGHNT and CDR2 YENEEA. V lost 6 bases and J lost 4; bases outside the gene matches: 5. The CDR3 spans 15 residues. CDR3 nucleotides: TGTGCCAGCAGACCTCGGACTAGCGGCACCGGGGAGCTGTTTTTT. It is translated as CASRPRTSGTGELFF. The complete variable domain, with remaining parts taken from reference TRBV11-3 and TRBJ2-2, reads EAGVVQSPRYKIIEKKQPVAFWCNPISGHNTLYWYLQNLGQGPELLIRYENEEAVDDSQLPKDRFSAERLKGVDSTLKIQPAELGDSAVYLCASRPRTSGTGELFFGEGSRLTVL.

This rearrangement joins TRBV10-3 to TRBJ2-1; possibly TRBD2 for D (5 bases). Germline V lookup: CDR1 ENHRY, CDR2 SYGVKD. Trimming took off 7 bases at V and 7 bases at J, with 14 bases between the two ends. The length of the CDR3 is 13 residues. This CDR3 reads CAIKPDGDNEQFF. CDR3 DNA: TGTGCCATCAAACCCGACGGGGATAATGAGCAGTTCTTC.

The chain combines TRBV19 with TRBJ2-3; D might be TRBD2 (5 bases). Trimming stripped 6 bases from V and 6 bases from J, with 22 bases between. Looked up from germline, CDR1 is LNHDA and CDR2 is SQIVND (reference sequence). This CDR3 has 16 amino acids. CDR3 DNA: TGTGCCAGTAGCCGTAAGCGGTACGGGGTTACCGATACGCAGTATTTT. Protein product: CASSRKRYGVTDTQYF.

The CDR3 is CASRRRDPNNEQFF. The DNA for the CDR3 is TGTGCCAGTAGGAGGCGGGACCCCAACAATGAGCAGTTCTTC. The chain joins TRBV19 to TRBJ2-1; D is perhaps TRBD2 (6 bases). This CDR3 contains 14 residues. Between the trimmed V and J ends, which lost 6 bases and 5 bases, there was a span of 14 bases. The germline V gene has CDR1 LNHDA and CDR2 SQIVND (reference sequence).

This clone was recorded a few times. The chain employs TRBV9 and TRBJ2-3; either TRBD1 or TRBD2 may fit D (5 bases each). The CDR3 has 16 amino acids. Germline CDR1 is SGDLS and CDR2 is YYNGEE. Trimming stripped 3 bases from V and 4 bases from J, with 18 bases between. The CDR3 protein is CASSGGWPTNADTQYF. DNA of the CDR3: TGTGCCAGCAGCGGGGGGTGGCCAACCAATGCAGATACGCAGTATTTT. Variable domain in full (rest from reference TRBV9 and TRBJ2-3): DSGVTQTPKHLITATGQRVTLRCSPRSGDLSVYWYQQSLDQGLQFLIQYYNGEERAKGNILERFSAQQFPDLHSELNLSSLELGDSALYFCASSGGWPTNADTQYFGPGTRLTVL.

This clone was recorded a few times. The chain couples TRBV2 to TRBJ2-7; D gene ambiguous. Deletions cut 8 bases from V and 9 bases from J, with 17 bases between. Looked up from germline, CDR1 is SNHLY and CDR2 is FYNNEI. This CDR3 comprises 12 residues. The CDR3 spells CASVGPKFGQYF. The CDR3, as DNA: TGTGCCAGCGTTGGCCCGAAGTTCGGGCAGTACTTC.

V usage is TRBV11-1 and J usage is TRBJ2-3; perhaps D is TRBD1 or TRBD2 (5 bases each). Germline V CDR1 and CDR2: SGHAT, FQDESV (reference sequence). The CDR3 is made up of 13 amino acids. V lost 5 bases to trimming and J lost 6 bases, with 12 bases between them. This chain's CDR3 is CASSPRGSDTQYF. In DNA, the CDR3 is TGTGCCAGCAGCCCGAGGGGTTCGGATACGCAGTATTTT.

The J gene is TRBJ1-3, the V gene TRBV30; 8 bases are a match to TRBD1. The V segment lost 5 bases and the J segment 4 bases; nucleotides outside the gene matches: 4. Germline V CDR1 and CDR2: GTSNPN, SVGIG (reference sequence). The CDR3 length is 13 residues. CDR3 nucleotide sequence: TGTGCCTGGGTGCAGGGGGCCGGAAACACCATATATTTT. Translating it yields CAWVQGAGNTIYF.

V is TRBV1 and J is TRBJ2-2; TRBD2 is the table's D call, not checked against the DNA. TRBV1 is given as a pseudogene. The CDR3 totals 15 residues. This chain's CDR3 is CTSIPGLVILGELFF. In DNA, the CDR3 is TGCACCAGCATTCCGGGACTAGTGATCCTCGGGGAGCTGTTTTTT.